This passage covers 21 T cell receptor beta chains from one sample sequenced in a study of cytomegalovirus exposure and HLA in healthy donors. Vbeta (60) and Jbeta (13) primers were used in the PCR. Profiled with immunoSEQ multiplex PCR; TCRdb holds only in-frame clones, not every one. The table records around 130,000 clones, 81% of them present only once. Material: PBMCs. These receptor sequences come from a woman in her forties in good health and CMV-seropositive.

The chain joins TRBV14 to TRBJ2-4, with 7 bases matching TRBD1. Per the germline V gene, CDR1 is SGHDN and CDR2 is FVKESK. Unmatched junction bases numbered 6, after V lost 4 bases and J lost 0 bases. This CDR3 spans 16 amino acids. This chain's CDR3 is CASSPQGNLAKNIQYF. The CDR3 region has the DNA TGTGCCAGCAGCCCACAGGGGAATCTAGCCAAAAACATTCAGTACTTC.

The chain joins TRBV9 to TRBJ2-3; D is perhaps TRBD2 (6 bases). The CDR3 loop spans 16 amino acids. V lost 4 bases and J 1 base, leaving 16 bases between the germline ends. CDR1 is SGDLS, CDR2 YYNGEE, per germline. The CDR3 region is CASSPTIADGTDTQYF. The CDR3 DNA is TGTGCCAGCAGCCCAACAATAGCGGACGGCACAGATACGCAGTATTTT.

This clone was seen more than once but under ten times. The chain couples TRBV5-8 to TRBJ1-6, with D unclear. The V end was cut by 2 bases, the J end by 0 bases, with 9 bases between. CDR1 and CDR2 (germline): SGHTS, YDEGEE. CDR3 length: 16 amino acids. CDR3 sequence: CASSFLRSSYNSPLHF. The DNA for the CDR3 is TGTGCCAGCAGCTTTCTTCGGAGCTCCTATAATTCACCCCTCCACTTT. Full variable domain (rest looked up from reference TRBV5-8 and TRBJ1-6): EAGVTQSPTHLIKTRGQQATLRCSPISGHTSVYWYQQALGLGLQFLLWYDEGEERNRGNFPPRFSGRQFPNYSSELNVNALELEDSALYLCASSFLRSSYNSPLHFGNGTRLTVT.

The genes are TRBV28 and TRBJ2-7; 8 nucleotides agree with TRBD2. The CDR3 spans 14 residues. With 6 bases clipped from V and 0 bases from J, the junction kept 4 bases outside the gene matches. Germline loops: CDR1 MDHEN, CDR2 SYDVKM. CDR3 nucleotides: TGTGCCAGCAGGGAGAGCGGGAGCTCCTACGAGCAGTACTTC. Translating gives CASRESGSSYEQYF.

This clone has only a few counts. V and J are TRBV28 and TRBJ1-6, with D uncertain. This CDR3 is built from 14 residues. Germline loops: CDR1 MDHEN, CDR2 SYDVKM. V was pared by 7 bases and J by 4 bases, with 11 bases between. CDR3 DNA: TGTGCCAGCATCCGGTCGGTTTATAATTCACCCCTCCACTTT. Amino acids: CASIRSVYNSPLHF. The complete variable domain, with remaining parts taken from reference TRBV28 and TRBJ1-6, reads DVKVTQSSRYLVKRTGEKVFLECVQDMDHENMFWYRQDPGLGLRLIYFSYDVKMKEKGDIPEGYSVSREKKERFSLILESASTNQTSMYLCASIRSVYNSPLHFGNGTRLTVT.

CDR3 region: CASSLQDSPYEQYF. As DNA, the CDR3 is TGTGCCAGCAGTTTGCAGGACAGCCCCTACGAGCAGTACTTC. The rearrangement uses TRBV27 and TRBJ2-7; perhaps TRBD1 as D (6 bases). The CDR3 sequence is 14 residues long. CDR1 is MNHEY, CDR2 SMNVEV, per germline (reference sequence). V lost 3 bases to trimming and J lost 2 bases, with 11 bases between them.

V is TRBV7-9 and J is TRBJ1-1; D remains unclear. The V end lost 1 base, the J end lost 0 bases, and 3 bases lay between the germline ends. Germline-derived CDR1 and CDR2 are SEHNR and FQNEAQ (reference sequence). There are 13 residues in the CDR3. The CDR3 reads CASSLVVNTEAFF. The CDR3 bases are TGTGCCAGCAGCTTAGTAGTGAACACTGAAGCTTTCTTT.

A few counts support this clone. The chain has TRBV18 and TRBJ1-2; 12 nucleotides match TRBD1. V trimming: 4 bases; J trimming: 7 bases; junction bases outside the gene matches: 31. CDR3 length equals 23 residues. Germline V lookup: CDR1 KGHSH, CDR2 LQKENI. CDR3 nucleotide sequence: TGTGCCAGCTCACGAATTGGCCTGGGACAGGGGGCGCGTCGGGGTAAGGTGGGTGGTGGCTACACCTTC. It yields the protein CASSRIGLGQGARRGKVGGGYTF.

The V gene is TRBV15, the J gene TRBJ2-1, with TRBD2 matching 7 bases. With 5 bases clipped from V and 10 bases from J, the junction kept 8 bases outside the gene matches. CDR1 is LNHNV and CDR2 is YYDKDF in the germline V gene (reference sequence). The CDR3 runs to 13 residues. The CDR3 here is CATSPTTSTEQFF. DNA of the CDR3: TGTGCCACCAGCCCCACGACTAGCACGGAGCAGTTCTTC. Together with reference TRBV15 and TRBJ2-1, the CDR3 gives the full variable domain: DAMVIQNPRYQVTQFGKPVTLSCSQTLNHNVMYWYQQKSSQAPKLLFHYYDKDFNNEADTPDNFQSRRPNTSFCFLDIRSPGLGDTAMYLCATSPTTSTEQFFGPGTRLTVL.

CDR3 protein: CASSWGHRGKQPQHF. CDR3 bases: TGCGCCAGCAGCTGGGGTCACAGGGGGAAGCAGCCCCAGCATTTT. The chain joins TRBV5-1 to TRBJ1-5, with 8 bases that match TRBD1. The CDR3 totals 15 residues. Germline lookup yields CDR1 SGHRS and CDR2 YFSETQ. V gave up 3 bases and J gave up 7 bases; unmatched junction bases: 9.

This clone was detected only once. The chain uses TRBV7-2 and TRBJ2-3, with D possibly being TRBD2 (6 bases). This CDR3 is 15 amino acids long. Trimming removed 6 bases from V and 0 bases from J, with 13 bases in between. CDR1 SGHTA and CDR2 FQGNSA come from the germline V gene. CDR3 coding DNA: TGTGCCAGCAGTTTACTAGCACACAGCACAGATACGCAGTATTTT. Translation: CASSLLAHSTDTQYF.

J is TRBJ2-1 and V is TRBV10-3; TRBD2 agrees at 12 bases. The CDR3 consists of 15 residues. J was trimmed by 8 bases and V by 3 bases; bases with no gene match: 5. The germline V gene encodes CDR1 ENHRY and CDR2 SYGVKD. Written as DNA, the CDR3 is TGTGCCATCAGTGACCGGACTAGCGGGAACTATGAGCAGTTCTTC. Translating it yields CAISDRTSGNYEQFF.

This clone has just one count. The chain employs TRBV9 and TRBJ2-1; 8 bases align to TRBD2. J lost 6 bases, V lost 0 bases, and 5 bases had no gene match. The CDR3 runs to 15 residues. In germline, CDR1 is SGDLS, CDR2 YYNGEE. CDR3 in amino acids: CASSVAAGTSNEQFF. CDR3 nucleotide sequence: TGTGCCAGCAGCGTAGCCGCAGGGACTAGCAATGAGCAGTTCTTC.

In its sample, this clone was seen a few times. The V gene is TRBV19, the J gene TRBJ1-1; 10 bases are shared with TRBD1. From germline, CDR1 is LNHDA and CDR2 SQIVND (reference sequence). V shed 4 bases and J 5 bases; nucleotides not matched to a gene: 4. This CDR3 spans 14 amino acids. As DNA, the CDR3 is TGTGCCAGTAGTAGGGGACAGGGGTGGACTGAAGCTTTCTTT. The encoded protein is CASSRGQGWTEAFF.

V is TRBV9 and J is TRBJ1-4; perhaps TRBD1 as D (6 bases). This CDR3 contains 14 residues. Germline CDR1 reads SGDLS; CDR2 reads YYNGEE. With 3 bases removed from V and 2 bases from J, the gap between germline ends came to 8 bases. CDR3 amino acids: CASSARGTNEKLFF. The DNA for the CDR3 is TGTGCCAGCAGCGCGAGGGGGACTAATGAAAAACTGTTTTTT.

The V call is TRBV5-6, the J call TRBJ1-2, with 8 positions matching TRBD1. V lost 1 base, J lost 2 bases, and 4 bases stayed unmatched. The length of the CDR3 is 15 residues. The germline CDR1 and CDR2 sequences are SGHDT and YYEEEE. This chain's CDR3 is CASSLRQGRNYGYTF. CDR3 coding DNA: TGTGCCAGCAGCTTGCGACAGGGGAGAAACTATGGCTACACCTTC.

CDR3 amino acids: CASSLGRQGRTGELFF. The CDR3 DNA follows: TGTGCCAGCAGCTTAGGAAGGCAGGGCCGCACCGGGGAGCTGTTTTTT. This chain connects TRBV7-8 to TRBJ2-2; weak D call: TRBD1 (5 bases). Trimming removed 1 base at V and 4 bases at J, with 13 bases between. This CDR3 contains 16 residues. Germline CDR1 and CDR2: SGHVS and FQNEAQ.

This clone has more than one count but fewer than ten. The chain is built from TRBV18 and TRBJ2-5; no clear D. Germline V CDR1 and CDR2: KGHSH, LQKENI. This CDR3 is built from 11 residues. Trimming pared 6 bases from V and 5 bases from J, leaving 7 bases between. The CDR3 spells CASSPGETQYF. For the CDR3, the DNA is TGTGCCAGCTCGCCCGGGGAGACCCAGTACTTC.

The V and J genes are TRBV13 and TRBJ2-2, with 8 nucleotides matching TRBD2. With 6 bases clipped from V and 2 bases from J, the junction kept 5 bases outside the gene matches. The CDR3 spans 15 residues. Looked up from germline, CDR1 is PRHDT and CDR2 is FYEKMQ (reference sequence). CDR3 region: CASRETSVNTGELFF. CDR3 DNA sequence: TGTGCCAGCAGAGAGACTAGCGTAAACACCGGGGAGCTGTTTTTT.

The V gene is TRBV12-1, the J gene TRBJ1-5; the table's D gene call, TRBD1, was not cross checked with the DNA. TRBV12-1 is recorded as a pseudogene. CDR3 size: 16 residues. CDR3 sequence (DNA): TGTGCCAGCAGCTTTGAAAGTATTGCGATAGACAGAGACCAGCATTTT. This sequence encodes CASSFESIAIDRDQHF.

The rearrangement joins TRBV5-6 to TRBJ2-6, with a weak D call TRBD1 (5 bases). V gave up 0 bases and J gave up 8 bases, with 21 bases separating them. CDR1 and CDR2 (germline): SGHDT, YYEEEE. The CDR3 length is 18 residues. The CDR3 region has the DNA TGTGCCAGCAGCTTGGCAACAGGCTACGATATGAGGTCCAACGTCCTGACTTTC. This sequence encodes CASSLATGYDMRSNVLTF.